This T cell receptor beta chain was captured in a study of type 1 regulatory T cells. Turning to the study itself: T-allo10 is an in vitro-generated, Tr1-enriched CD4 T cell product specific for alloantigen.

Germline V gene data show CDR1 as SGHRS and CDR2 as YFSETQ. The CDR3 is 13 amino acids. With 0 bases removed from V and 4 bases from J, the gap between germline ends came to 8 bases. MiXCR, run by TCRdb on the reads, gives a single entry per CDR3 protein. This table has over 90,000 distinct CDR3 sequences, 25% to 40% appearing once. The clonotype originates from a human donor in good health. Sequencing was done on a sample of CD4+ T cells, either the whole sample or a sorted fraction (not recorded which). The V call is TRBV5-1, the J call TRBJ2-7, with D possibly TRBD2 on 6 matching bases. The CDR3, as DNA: TGCGCCAGCAGCTTGGGGGGGGAGTACGAGCAGTACTTC. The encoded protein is CASSLGGEYEQYF.